A single sample is the source of the 7 T cell receptor beta chains below, sequenced in a study of cytomegalovirus exposure and HLA in healthy donors. Both 60 Vbeta primers and 13 Jbeta primers went into the PCR. TCRdb's table, derived via immunoSEQ multiplex PCR, lists solely in-frame clones and lacks some. The table lists about 190,000 clones, almost 75% of them singletons. Material for sequencing was PBMCs. All receptors derive from a woman in her twenties or thirties in good health and CMV-seropositive.

This clone was seen only once. This rearrangement joins TRBV7-9 to TRBJ2-7; 8 nucleotides match TRBD1. The CDR3 sequence is 15 residues long. The J segment lost 5 bases and the V segment lost 5 bases, leaving 11 bases of the junction unmatched. Germline V gives CDR1 SEHNR, CDR2 FQNEAQ (reference sequence). CDR3 nucleotide sequence: TGTGCCAGCAGCGCCAGGGGGCTGGCTATGGACGAGCAGTACTTC. Protein product: CASSARGLAMDEQYF.

This sequence joins TRBV28 and TRBJ1-2, with D tentatively TRBD1 (5 bases). V dropped 3 bases and J dropped 4 bases, with 12 bases sitting between them. The CDR3 contains 14 residues. CDR1 is MDHEN and CDR2 is SYDVKM in the germline V gene. Written as DNA, the CDR3 is TGTGCCAGCAGTTTGTTCTTGGGGGGCTATGGCTACACCTTC. This encodes CASSLFLGGYGYTF.

This chain joins TRBV4-1 and TRBJ2-1; 7 nucleotides agree with TRBD2. The CDR3 runs 16 residues. CDR1 and CDR2 from the germline V gene are MGHRA and YSYEKL. With 3 bases clipped from V and 8 bases from J, the junction kept 13 bases outside the gene matches. The CDR3 spells CASSQEPGLIGDEQFF. CDR3 DNA sequence: TGCGCCAGCAGCCAGGAACCGGGACTAATCGGCGATGAGCAGTTCTTC.

The chain employs TRBV7-9 and TRBJ2-7; the match to TRBD1 covers 10 bases. With V trimmed by 6 bases and J by 4 bases, 9 bases remained unmatched. This CDR3 is built from 15 residues. Looked up from germline, CDR1 is SEHNR and CDR2 is FQNEAQ (reference sequence). The CDR3 region is CASSLGGTGEYEQYF. The CDR3 DNA is TGTGCCAGCAGTCTGGGAGGGACAGGGGAGTACGAGCAGTACTTC.

The chain combines TRBV16 with TRBJ2-1, with no clear D. Per germline, CDR1 KGHSY and CDR2 FQNENV. The V end was cut by 4 bases, the J end by 1 base, with 8 bases between. CDR3 length: 14 residues. CDR3 in amino acids: CASSPSLSYNEQFF. DNA for the CDR3: TGTGCCAGCAGCCCCTCCTTGTCCTACAATGAGCAGTTCTTC.

The rearrangement links TRBV28 to TRBJ1-5; D is unclear. The CDR3 totals 15 residues. Germline V lookup: CDR1 MDHEN, CDR2 SYDVKM. V shed 5 bases and J shed 0 bases, with 11 bases lying between them. The CDR3 DNA reads as TGTGCCAGCAGTCTCCGGAGGAATAGCAATCAGCCCCAGCATTTT. This sequence encodes CASSLRRNSNQPQHF.

This clone was counted a few times. V usage is TRBV6-6 and J usage is TRBJ1-4; perhaps TRBD1 as D (5 bases). The CDR3 has 14 residues. Germline V gene sequence: CDR1 MNHNY, CDR2 SVGAGI (reference sequence). Deletions cut 2 bases from V and 7 bases from J, with 11 bases between. CDR3 DNA: TGTGCCAGCAGTTACCGACAAGGGGCTGAAAAACTGTTTTTT. It codes for CASSYRQGAEKLFF.